The clone carrying this T cell receptor (beta chain) was counted between two and nine times. No antigen is known for it. The data were obtained in a study of T-cell reconstitution after alpha-beta-depleted transplantation in children. Study-wide points: Counts and diversity of T cells one year after transplant came mostly from newly produced T cells. Some patients' high day-60 TCRbeta diversity was attributed to recipient cells surviving conditioning. As was reported, about two months after transplant, alpha-beta T cells came from several hundred expanded graft clones.

Preparation of the TCRbeta library was carried out with unique molecular identifiers. A single record per CDR3 protein comes from TCRdb applying MiXCR to the PCR reads. The sample has 600,000 or so distinct CDR3 sequences, roughly 23% seen once. The CDR3 extends over 15 amino acids. The ends lost 5 bases at V and 3 bases at J; junction bases unmatched: 7. This chain joins TRBV12-3 or TRBV12-4 and TRBJ2-3, with 8 bases that match TRBD2. Sequenced here: PBMCs, mostly from graft donor cells, sampled 360 days after TCRalphabeta/CD19-depleted stem cell transplant. This receptor was taken from a boy under two years old who had a stem cell transplant for acute myeloid leukemia, so the T cells may come from the graft donor. The CDR3 region is CASSPGGGMTDTQYF. The CDR3 DNA follows: TGTGCCAGCAGTCCGGGGGGGGGGATGACAGATACGCAGTATTTT.